The next 20 T cell receptor beta chains were all read from a single sample in a study of blood T cells in healthy people across ages. Through a sample-barcoded 5' primer and a J-beta primer mix, a second PCR was run for roughly 7 to 12 cycles. TCRdb fed the 5' RACE reads into MiXCR, producing one record per CDR3 protein. The sample lists roughly 1,500,000 distinct CDR3 sequences; 30% to 35% were seen once. Sequencing was performed on blood. These receptors were taken from a woman aged 25-40 years in good health.

This clonotype has just one count. The gene calls are TRBV7-9 and TRBJ1-6, with 7 bases lining up with TRBD1. Germline V gives CDR1 SEHNR, CDR2 FQNEAQ (reference sequence). This CDR3 has 14 amino acids. The V gene end was trimmed by 5 bases and the J gene end by 10 bases; junction bases not matched to a gene: 8. CDR3 amino acids: CASSPGQGESPLHF. CDR3 sequence (DNA): TGTGCCAGCAGCCCTGGGCAGGGGGAGTCACCCCTCCACTTT.

This clonotype has a handful of counts. This CDR3 reads CASSVGPSGLETQYF. Written as DNA, the CDR3 is TGTGCCAGCAGCGTCGGGCCCTCCGGTCTGGAGACCCAGTACTTC. The V call is TRBV9, the J call TRBJ2-5; no clear D. V was pared by 2 bases and J by 5 bases, with 16 bases between. The CDR3 loop spans 15 amino acids. Germline V gives CDR1 SGDLS, CDR2 YYNGEE.

This clonotype was counted between two and nine times. This chain connects TRBV20-1 to TRBJ2-5; D is unresolved. The CDR3 totals 12 residues. The V gene's germline CDR1 is DFQATT and CDR2 SNEGSKA (reference sequence). V gave up 4 bases and J gave up 2 bases, with 8 bases separating them. CDR3 sequence (DNA): TGCAGTGCTAACCCAGGACAAGAGACCCAGTACTTC. Translated, it gives CSANPGQETQYF.

There are many counts of this clonotype. The chain combines TRBV9 with TRBJ2-1; no firm D call. Per the germline V gene, CDR1 is SGDLS and CDR2 is YYNGEE. The CDR3 runs to 15 residues. The V gene lost 5 bases and the J gene lost 0 bases, with 12 bases spanning the gap. DNA of the CDR3: TGTGCCAGCAGTGTGACATCAGGCTCCTACAATGAGCAGTTCTTC. This gives the protein CASSVTSGSYNEQFF.

This clonotype was seen more than once but under ten times. The rearrangement uses TRBV7-2 and TRBJ2-1, with TRBD1 matching over 8 bases. Trimming at V came to 3 bases and at J to 6 bases, leaving 7 bases not matched to a gene. CDR1 is SGHTA and CDR2 is FQGNSA in the germline V gene. The CDR3 sequence is 15 residues long. For the CDR3, the DNA is TGTGCCAGCAGCTTGACAGGGGTGGTGGGCAATGAGCAGTTCTTC. This translates into CASSLTGVVGNEQFF.

This clonotype has a handful of counts. The V call is TRBV3-1, the J call TRBJ2-3, with TRBD2 as a possible D gene (6 bases). Trimming took off 4 bases at V and 3 bases at J, with 17 bases between the two ends. Germline CDR1 LGHDT, CDR2 YNNKEL (reference sequence). This CDR3 region has 16 residues. The CDR3 region is CASSRPEGGITDTQYF. CDR3 in DNA: TGTGCCAGCAGCCGCCCGGAGGGCGGGATTACAGATACGCAGTATTTT.

The V and J genes are TRBV5-6 and TRBJ2-5; D is ambiguous. Trimming took 0 bases from V and 9 from J, leaving 12 bases between them. The CDR3 is 13 amino acids. CDR1 and CDR2 from the germline V gene are SGHDT and YYEEEE. The DNA of the CDR3 is TGTGCCAGCAGCTTGGCTGGGTTGGTGGCCCAGTACTTC. Translation gives CASSLAGLVAQYF.

The sample holds a few counts of this clonotype. This chain uses TRBV20-1 with TRBJ1-1; 7 bases fit TRBD1. CDR3 length equals 17 residues. CDR1 is DFQATT, CDR2 SNEGSKA, per germline (reference sequence). Trimming cost V 3 bases and J 0 bases; bases outside gene matches: 13. CDR3 bases: TGCAGTGCTAGCAACCCAGAGGGACAGAGCATGAACACTGAAGCTTTCTTT. It translates to CSASNPEGQSMNTEAFF.

The chain combines TRBV7-2 with TRBJ2-7; no reliable D call. CDR1 is SGHTA and CDR2 is FQGNSA in the germline V gene. V lost 5 bases, J lost 5 bases, and 13 bases lay in between. The CDR3 spans 13 residues. This CDR3 is CASSQPSLNEQYF. In DNA, the CDR3 is TGTGCCAGCAGCCAACCCTCTCTAAACGAGCAGTACTTC.

There are a few counts of this clonotype. The chain is built from TRBV11-2 and TRBJ1-1, with D unresolved. Germline CDR1 reads SGHAT; CDR2 reads FQNNGV. The CDR3 extends over 17 amino acids. Trimming removed 1 base from V and 4 bases from J, with 19 bases in between. Written as DNA, the CDR3 is TGTGCCAGCAGCTTAGGGTCGTTTCAGGCCGACCTCACTGAAGCTTTCTTT. Translation gives CASSLGSFQADLTEAFF.

For this clonotype: A read error may produce the germline difference seen at one junction end. The CDR3 protein is CAGSYRNEQFF. The CDR3, as DNA: TGTGCCGGCAGTTACAGAAATGAGCAGTTCTTC. The genes are TRBV6-2 or TRBV6-3 and TRBJ2-1; D unresolved. The germline V gene has CDR1 MNHEY and CDR2 SVGEGT. The length of the CDR3 is 11 residues.

V usage is TRBV20-1 and J usage is TRBJ2-7; D gene unclear. The germline V gene has CDR1 DFQATT and CDR2 SNEGSKA (reference sequence). V shed 4 bases and J shed 0 bases, with 19 bases lying between them. The CDR3 has 16 residues. The CDR3 reads CSATNLPPTGSYEQYF. The CDR3 DNA reads TGCAGTGCTACCAATCTACCCCCTACCGGCTCCTACGAGCAGTACTTC.

The J gene is TRBJ2-5, the V gene TRBV20-1; D not resolved. Trimming took 5 bases from V and 5 from J, leaving 12 bases between them. CDR3 length equals 12 residues. The V gene's germline CDR1 is DFQATT and CDR2 SNEGSKA (reference sequence). This CDR3 is CSARPQGETQYF. The CDR3 DNA sequence: TGCAGTGCTCGGCCCCAAGGGGAGACCCAGTACTTC.

V usage is TRBV20-1 and J usage is TRBJ1-2; the D gene is possibly TRBD1 (5 bases). Germline-derived CDR1 and CDR2 are DFQATT and SNEGSKA (reference sequence). V lost 2 bases to trimming and J lost 3 bases, with 13 bases between them. This CDR3 has 14 amino acids. Here the CDR3 reads CSARFRVNYYGYTF. The CDR3, as DNA: TGCAGTGCTAGATTCAGGGTGAACTACTATGGCTACACCTTC.

The chain couples TRBV7-6 to TRBJ2-5; TRBD2 agrees at 9 bases. Trimming removed 5 bases from V and 7 bases from J; junction bases left unmatched: 11. The CDR3 runs 15 residues. Germline V lookup: CDR1 SGHVS, CDR2 FNYEAQ. The CDR3 coding sequence is TGTGCCAGCAGCCTTGGCGGGGGGGTTCAGGGGACCCAGTACTTC. This codes for CASSLGGGVQGTQYF.

This clonotype was observed a handful of times. This chain uses TRBV2 with TRBJ2-1, with 8 positions matching TRBD2. CDR3 length: 17 amino acids. Germline V gene sequence: CDR1 SNHLY, CDR2 FYNNEI. Trimming removed 6 bases from V and 6 bases from J; junction bases left unmatched: 16. The CDR3, as DNA: TGTGCCAGCAGCGGCGCCAACGTGGGACTAGAGTTCAATGAGCAGTTCTTC. Its translation: CASSGANVGLEFNEQFF.

This rearrangement joins TRBV5-8 to TRBJ2-1; TRBD2 is a possible D gene (5 bases). The length of the CDR3 is 11 residues. V lost 4 bases to trimming and J lost 12 bases, with 11 bases between them. The germline CDR1 and CDR2 sequences are SGHTS and YDEGEE. CDR3 region: CASSPRLTQFF. CDR3 DNA: TGTGCCAGCAGCCCGAGACTAACGCAGTTCTTC.

The rearrangement uses TRBV20-1 and TRBJ1-5; 9 bases are shared with TRBD1. Trimming took 1 base from V and 3 from J; bases not matched to a gene: 7. Per the germline V gene, CDR1 is DFQATT and CDR2 is SNEGSKA (reference sequence). This CDR3 contains 16 residues. In DNA form, the CDR3 reads TGCAGTGCTAGAGGCAAGGGACAGGGCTACAATCAGCCCCAGCATTTT. Translation: CSARGKGQGYNQPQHF.

In its sample, this clonotype was seen a few times. CDR3 sequence: CASSPGLAGIRGTDTQYF. The CDR3, as DNA: TGTGCCAGCAGCCCGGGACTAGCGGGAATTCGGGGCACAGATACGCAGTATTTT. The rearrangement uses TRBV27 and TRBJ2-3, with TRBD2 matching over 13 bases. Trimming removed 6 bases from V and 1 base from J; junction bases left unmatched: 10. The CDR3 covers 18 residues. The V gene's germline CDR1 is MNHEY and CDR2 SMNVEV (reference sequence).

The V and J genes are TRBV7-9 and TRBJ2-7; 8 bases fit TRBD1. CDR1 and CDR2 from the germline V gene are SEHNR and FQNEAQ (reference sequence). Germline trimming cut 5 bases from V and 7 bases from J; bases unmatched to any gene: 7. The CDR3 consists of 13 residues. The DNA of the CDR3 is TGTGCCAGCAGCAAAGACAGGGGAGGTGAGCAGTACTTC. The encoded protein is CASSKDRGGEQYF.